These 13 T cell receptor beta chains came from one sample sequenced in a study of blood T cell repertoires in COVID-19. Sequencing used immunoSEQ multiplex PCR; TCRdb keeps in-frame clones, though not all of them. The sample lists some 220,000 clones; 88% were seen once. Material for sequencing was PBMCs or T cells enriched from blood (not recorded which). The receptors here all came from a woman in her 30s who had recovered from COVID-19.

The count of this clone is one. The chain has TRBV3-1 (or the pseudogene TRBV3-2) and TRBJ1-1; a possible D gene is TRBD1 (6 bases). This CDR3 contains 14 residues. V dropped 0 bases and J dropped 5 bases, with 10 bases sitting between them. Germline loops: CDR1 LGHDT, CDR2 YNNKEL (reference sequence). DNA of the CDR3: TGTGCCAGCAGCCAAGACAGGGGATGGACTGAAGCTTTCTTT. Amino acid sequence: CASSQDRGWTEAFF.

The CDR3 DNA reads TGCGCCAGCAGCCAAGGGGAAGGGCGGGATGAGCAGTTCTTC. This gives the protein CASSQGEGRDEQFF. The chain employs TRBV4-3 and TRBJ2-1; TRBD2 is a possible D gene (5 bases). CDR3 length equals 14 residues. Germline loops: CDR1 LGHNA, CDR2 YSLEER. V was trimmed by 1 base and J by 8 bases, leaving 12 bases between them.

The chain employs TRBV12-5 and TRBJ1-5; D is uncertain. The germline CDR1 and CDR2 sequences are LGHNT and FRNRAP. Trimming took 4 bases from V and 5 from J, leaving 6 bases between them. This CDR3 is 12 amino acids long. In nucleotides, the CDR3 is TGTGCTAGTGGTTCCCATTATCAGCCCCAGCATTTT. Translation: CASGSHYQPQHF. Variable domain in full (rest from reference TRBV12-5 and TRBJ1-5): DARVTQTPRHKVTEMGQEVTMRCQPILGHNTVFWYRQTMMQGLELLAYFRNRAPLDDSGMPKDRFSAEMPDATLATLKIQPSEPRDSAVYFCASGSHYQPQHFGDGTRLSIL.

The CDR3 nucleotides are TGTGCCAGCAGTCCGTACAGACAGAACACTGAAGCTTTCTTT. This sequence encodes CASSPYRQNTEAFF. This chain links TRBV7-8 with TRBJ1-1; no clear D gene. This CDR3 has 14 residues. Trimming took 6 bases from V and 1 from J, leaving 12 bases between them. Germline CDR1 is SGHVS and CDR2 is FQNEAQ.

This sequence joins TRBV7-2 and TRBJ1-4; the match to TRBD1 covers 7 bases. The CDR3 spans 14 residues. CDR1 is SGHTA, CDR2 FQGNSA, per germline. V trimming: 5 bases; J trimming: 8 bases; junction bases outside the gene matches: 8. The chain's CDR3 is CASSLRTGIEKLFF. The CDR3 DNA follows: TGTGCCAGCAGCCTACGGACAGGAATCGAAAAACTGTTTTTT. Together with reference TRBV7-2 and TRBJ1-4, the CDR3 gives the full variable domain: GAGVSQSPSNKVTEKGKDVELRCDPISGHTALYWYRQSLGQGLEFLIYFQGNSAPDKSGLPSDRFSAERTGGSVSTLTIQRTQQEDSAVYLCASSLRTGIEKLFFGSGTQLSVL.

The rearrangement uses TRBV27 and TRBJ1-6; maybe TRBD1 (5 bases). Germline CDR1 is MNHEY and CDR2 is SMNVEV (reference sequence). V shed 0 bases and J shed 0 bases, with 9 bases lying between them. CDR3 length: 17 residues. The CDR3: CASSLSGRASYNSPLHF. In DNA form, the CDR3 reads TGTGCCAGCAGTTTATCGGGCAGGGCCTCCTATAATTCACCCCTCCACTTT.

This clone has only a few counts. The chain uses TRBV4-1 and TRBJ2-7, with D possibly being TRBD2 (5 bases). Germline assignment: CDR1 MGHRA and CDR2 YSYEKL. V gave up 4 bases and J gave up 3 bases, with 25 bases separating them. CDR3 length: 18 residues. DNA of the CDR3: TGCGCCAGCAGCCTCTCTCGGGGAGACCCACAACGAATCTACGAGCAGTACTTC. As protein: CASSLSRGDPQRIYEQYF.

This clone occurred once. V and J are TRBV5-8 and TRBJ1-4; D is ambiguous. V was shortened by 0 bases and J by 4 bases, with 10 bases between the two germline ends. Germline CDR1 SGHTS, CDR2 YDEGEE. The CDR3 extends over 15 amino acids. For the CDR3, the DNA is TGTGCCAGCAGCTTGGGCGGCGGTGGTAATGAAAAACTGTTTTTT. It specifies CASSLGGGGNEKLFF. The full variable domain, with the rest looked up from reference TRBV5-8 and TRBJ1-4, is EAGVTQSPTHLIKTRGQQATLRCSPISGHTSVYWYQQALGLGLQFLLWYDEGEERNRGNFPPRFSGRQFPNYSSELNVNALELEDSALYLCASSLGGGGNEKLFFGSGTQLSVL.

V is TRBV19 and J is TRBJ1-1; the D gene is possibly TRBD1 (5 bases). Trimming removed 7 bases at V and 5 bases at J, with 14 bases between. Germline loops: CDR1 LNHDA, CDR2 SQIVND (reference sequence). The length of the CDR3 is 13 residues. This chain's CDR3 is CASKGQGNTEAFF. In nucleotides, the CDR3 is TGTGCCAGTAAGGGCCAGGGTAATACTGAAGCTTTCTTT.

The V and J genes are TRBV6-1 and TRBJ2-3; D might be TRBD1 (5 bases). The germline V and J ends were trimmed by 3 bases and 1 base, with 5 bases remaining between them. The CDR3 spans 13 residues. The germline V gene has CDR1 MNHNS and CDR2 SASEGT. In DNA form, the CDR3 reads TGTGCCAGCAGTGACAGGGGCACAGATACGCAGTATTTT. Its translation is CASSDRGTDTQYF.

The chain joins TRBV19 to TRBJ1-5; no firm D call. The germline gives CDR1 LNHDA, CDR2 SQIVND (reference sequence). The CDR3 extends over 14 amino acids. V was trimmed by 3 bases and J by 0 bases, leaving 6 bases between them. Here the CDR3 reads CASSIPNSNQPQHF. The CDR3 DNA is TGTGCCAGTAGTATTCCCAATAGCAATCAGCCCCAGCATTTT.

Remarks on this clone: The same CDR3 also results from other DNA sequences found in this sample. This rearrangement joins TRBV14 to TRBJ1-2, with TRBD1 as a possible D gene (5 bases). V was pared by 1 base and J by 7 bases, with 10 bases between. The germline V gene encodes CDR1 SGHDN and CDR2 FVKESK. CDR3 length equals 13 residues. The CDR3 DNA sequence: TGTGCCAGCAGCCAAGTCCGGGGGAGTGGCTACACCTTC. Encoded protein: CASSQVRGSGYTF.

The J gene is TRBJ1-1, the V gene TRBV27; D is perhaps TRBD1 (6 bases). Germline V gene data show CDR1 as MNHEY and CDR2 as SMNVEV (reference sequence). This CDR3 has 17 residues. V was trimmed by 2 bases and J by 2 bases, leaving 18 bases between them. CDR3 in DNA: TGTGCCAGCAGTTTAGCCGTCCCGTGGGGGCTTAACACTGAAGCTTTCTTT. This gives the protein CASSLAVPWGLNTEAFF.